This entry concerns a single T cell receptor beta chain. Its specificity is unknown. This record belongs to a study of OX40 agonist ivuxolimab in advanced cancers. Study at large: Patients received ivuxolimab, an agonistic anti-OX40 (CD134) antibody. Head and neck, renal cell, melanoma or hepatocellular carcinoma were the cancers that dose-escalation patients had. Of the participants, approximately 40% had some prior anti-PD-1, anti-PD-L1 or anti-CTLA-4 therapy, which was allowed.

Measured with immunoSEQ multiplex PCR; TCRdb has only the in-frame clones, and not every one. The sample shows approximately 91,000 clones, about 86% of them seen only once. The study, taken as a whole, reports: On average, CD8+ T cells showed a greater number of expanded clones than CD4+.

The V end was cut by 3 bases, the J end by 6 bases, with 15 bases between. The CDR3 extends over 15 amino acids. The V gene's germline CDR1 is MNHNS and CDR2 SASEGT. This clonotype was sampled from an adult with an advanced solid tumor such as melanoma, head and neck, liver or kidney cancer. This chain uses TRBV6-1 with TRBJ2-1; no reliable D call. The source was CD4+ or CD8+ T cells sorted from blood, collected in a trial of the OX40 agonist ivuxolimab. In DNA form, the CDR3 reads TGTGCCAGCAGTGAGGGTATAAGGACGGGCAATGAGCAGTTCTTC. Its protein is CASSEGIRTGNEQFF.